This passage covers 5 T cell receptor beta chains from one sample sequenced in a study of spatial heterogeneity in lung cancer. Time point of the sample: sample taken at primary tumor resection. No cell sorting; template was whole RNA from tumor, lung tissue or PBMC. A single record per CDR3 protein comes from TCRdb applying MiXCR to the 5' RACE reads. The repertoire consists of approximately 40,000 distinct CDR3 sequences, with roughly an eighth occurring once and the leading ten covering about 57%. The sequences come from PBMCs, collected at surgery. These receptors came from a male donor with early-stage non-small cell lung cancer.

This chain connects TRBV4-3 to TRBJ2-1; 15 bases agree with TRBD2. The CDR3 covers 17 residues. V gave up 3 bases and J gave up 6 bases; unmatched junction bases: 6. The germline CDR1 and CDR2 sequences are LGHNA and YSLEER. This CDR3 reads CASSQAPGLAGGNEQFF. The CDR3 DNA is TGCGCCAGCAGCCAGGCTCCGGGACTAGCGGGAGGCAATGAGCAGTTCTTC.

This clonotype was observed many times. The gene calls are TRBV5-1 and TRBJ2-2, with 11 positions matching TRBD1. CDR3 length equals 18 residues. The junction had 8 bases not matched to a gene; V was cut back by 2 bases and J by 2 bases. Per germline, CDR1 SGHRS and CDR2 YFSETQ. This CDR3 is CASSFSVRTGGNTGELFF. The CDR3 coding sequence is TGCGCCAGCAGCTTTTCGGTCCGGACAGGGGGCAACACCGGGGAGCTGTTTTTT.

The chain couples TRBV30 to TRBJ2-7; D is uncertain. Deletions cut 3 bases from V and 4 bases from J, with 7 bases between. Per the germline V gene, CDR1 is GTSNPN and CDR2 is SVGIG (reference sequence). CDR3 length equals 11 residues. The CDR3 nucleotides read TGTGCCTGGAGCGCTCAATACGAGCAGTACTTC. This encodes CAWSAQYEQYF.

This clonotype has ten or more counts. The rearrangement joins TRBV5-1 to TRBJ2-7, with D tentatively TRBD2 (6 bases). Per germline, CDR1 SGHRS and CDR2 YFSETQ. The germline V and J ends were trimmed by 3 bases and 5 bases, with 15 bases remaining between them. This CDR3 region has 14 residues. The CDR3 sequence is CASSSWAGSDEQYF. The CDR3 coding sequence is TGCGCCAGCAGCTCCTGGGCGGGGTCCGACGAGCAGTACTTC.

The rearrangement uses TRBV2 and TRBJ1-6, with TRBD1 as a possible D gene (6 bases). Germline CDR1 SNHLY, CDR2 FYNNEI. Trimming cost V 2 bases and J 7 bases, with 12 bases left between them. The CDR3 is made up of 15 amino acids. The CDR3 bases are TGTGCCAGCAGTGAACAGCAGGGGCTGAATTCACCCCTCCACTTT. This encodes CASSEQQGLNSPLHF.